This T cell receptor (beta chain) came from a study of blood T cell repertoires in COVID-19. Study-level information: Some COVID-19 samples were acute and others convalescent; all came from the United States, Italy and Spain. T cells, B-cell-depleted T cells, or PBMCs supplied cDNA or gDNA.

In the authors' workflow: Reference gene primer amplification gave nucleated cell count estimates. Clones were sequenced by immunoSEQ multiplex PCR, and TCRdb holds only the in-frame ones, with some missing. D and trimming come from the DNA, and the V and J calls and clone size come from that table. The sample consists of roughly 190,000 clones, 82% of them appearing once. Participants came from around 25 US areas, aged roughly 18 to 95 years. CDR3 length equals 16 residues. CDR1 and CDR2 from the germline V gene are SGHVS and FQNEAQ. J lost 0 bases, V lost 4 bases, and 7 bases had no gene match. This clonotype was obtained from a man aged 40-55 years who had recovered from COVID-19. The V call is TRBV7-8, the J call TRBJ2-3, with 7 bases that match TRBD2. Sequenced input: PBMCs or T cells enriched from blood (not recorded which). The CDR3 bases are TGTGCCAGCAGCTCACGGGGTAGCGGGAGCACAGATACGCAGTATTTT. Its translation is CASSSRGSGSTDTQYF.